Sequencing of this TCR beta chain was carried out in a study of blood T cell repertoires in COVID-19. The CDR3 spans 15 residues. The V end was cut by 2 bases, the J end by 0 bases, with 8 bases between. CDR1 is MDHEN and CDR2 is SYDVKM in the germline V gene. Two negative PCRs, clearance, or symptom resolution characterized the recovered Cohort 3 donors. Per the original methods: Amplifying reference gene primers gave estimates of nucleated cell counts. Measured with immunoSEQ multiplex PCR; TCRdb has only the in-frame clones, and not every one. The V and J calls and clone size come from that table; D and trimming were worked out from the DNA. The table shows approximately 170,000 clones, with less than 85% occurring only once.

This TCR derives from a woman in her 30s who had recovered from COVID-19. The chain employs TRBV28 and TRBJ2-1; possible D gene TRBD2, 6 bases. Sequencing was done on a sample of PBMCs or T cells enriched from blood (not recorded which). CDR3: CASSLAGSSYNEQFF. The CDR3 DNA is TGTGCCAGCAGTTTAGCGGGAAGCTCCTACAATGAGCAGTTCTTC. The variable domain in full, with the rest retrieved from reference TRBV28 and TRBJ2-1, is DVKVTQSSRYLVKRTGEKVFLECVQDMDHENMFWYRQDPGLGLRLIYFSYDVKMKEKGDIPEGYSVSREKKERFSLILESASTNQTSMYLCASSLAGSSYNEQFFGPGTRLTVL.